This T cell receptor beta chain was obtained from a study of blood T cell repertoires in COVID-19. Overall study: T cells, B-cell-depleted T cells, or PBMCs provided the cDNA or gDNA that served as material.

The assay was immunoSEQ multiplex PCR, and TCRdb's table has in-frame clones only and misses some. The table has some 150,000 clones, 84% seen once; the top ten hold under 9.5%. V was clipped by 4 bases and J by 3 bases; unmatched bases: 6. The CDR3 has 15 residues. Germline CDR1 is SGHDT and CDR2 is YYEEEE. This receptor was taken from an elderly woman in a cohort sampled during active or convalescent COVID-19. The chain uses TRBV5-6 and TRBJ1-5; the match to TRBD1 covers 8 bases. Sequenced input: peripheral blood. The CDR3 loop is CASSLTGAYNQPQHF. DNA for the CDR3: TGTGCCAGCAGCCTGACAGGGGCCTACAATCAGCCCCAGCATTTT. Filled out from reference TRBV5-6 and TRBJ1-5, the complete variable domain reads DAGVTQSPTHLIKTRGQQVTLRCSPKSGHDTVSWYQQALGQGPQFIFQYYEEEERQRGNFPDRFSGHQFPNYSSELNVNALLLGDSALYLCASSLTGAYNQPQHFGDGTRLSIL.